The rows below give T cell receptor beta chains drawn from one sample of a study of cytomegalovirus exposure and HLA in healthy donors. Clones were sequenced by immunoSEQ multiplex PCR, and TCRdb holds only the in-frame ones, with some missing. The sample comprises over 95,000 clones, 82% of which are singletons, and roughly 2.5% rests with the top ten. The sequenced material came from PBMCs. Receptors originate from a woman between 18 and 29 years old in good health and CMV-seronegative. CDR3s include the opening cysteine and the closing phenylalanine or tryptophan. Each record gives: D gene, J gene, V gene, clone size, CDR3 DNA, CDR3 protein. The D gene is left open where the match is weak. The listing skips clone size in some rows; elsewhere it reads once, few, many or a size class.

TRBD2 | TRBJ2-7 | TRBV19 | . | TGTGCCAGTAACGAGGGAGGGCCCGGGAACGAGCAGTACTTC | CASNEGGPGNEQYF
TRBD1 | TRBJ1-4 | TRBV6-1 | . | TGTGCCAGCAGTTTCGGACAGGGATCGGGTGAAAAACTGTTTTTT | CASSFGQGSGEKLFF
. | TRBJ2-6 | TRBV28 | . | TGTGCCAGCAGCGCTGGGGCCAACGTCCTGACTTTC | CASSAGANVLTF
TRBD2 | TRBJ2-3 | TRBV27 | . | TGTGCCAGCAGTTTAACGGGGGGGGATACGCAGTATTTT | CASSLTGGDTQYF
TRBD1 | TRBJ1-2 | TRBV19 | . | TGTGCCAGTCTTTACCGGGACAGGGAATATGGCTACACCTTC | CASLYRDREYGYTF
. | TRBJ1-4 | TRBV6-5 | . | TGTGCCAGCAGTCCGACCTGGGGGGGAGGTGAAAAACTGTTTTTT | CASSPTWGGGEKLFF
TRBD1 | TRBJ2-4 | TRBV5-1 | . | TGCGCCAGCAGCTACGACGGGACAGGGGACGGAGGCATTCAGTACTTC | CASSYDGTGDGGIQYF
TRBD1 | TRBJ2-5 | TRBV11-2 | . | TGTGCCAGCAGCCCGCACCGGGACAGGAGACAAGAGACCCAGTACTTC | CASSPHRDRRQETQYF
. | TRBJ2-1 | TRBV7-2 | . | TGTGCCAGCAGCTTAATTGGGGCCCCCGCGAAGTTCTTC | CASSLIGAPAKFF
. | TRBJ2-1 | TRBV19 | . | TGTGCCAGTAGTATGCTAGGTAATGAGCAGTTCTTC | CASSMLGNEQFF
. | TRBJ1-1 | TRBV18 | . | TGTGCCAGCTGGGGGCAGGGGCTGAACACTGAAGCTTTCTTT | CASWGQGLNTEAFF
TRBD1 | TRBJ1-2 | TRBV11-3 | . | TGTGCCAGCAGCTTAGGCGGGACAGCGCGTGGCTACACCTTC | CASSLGGTARGYTF
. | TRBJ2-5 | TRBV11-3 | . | TGTGCCAGTGCTGGCGGGACGGGGTTGGAGACCCAGTACTTC | CASAGGTGLETQYF
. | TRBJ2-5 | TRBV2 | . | TGTGCCAGCAGCCGGGATGGTGGGGAGACCCAGTACTTC | CASSRDGGETQYF
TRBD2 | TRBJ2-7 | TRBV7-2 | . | TGTGCCAGCAGCCTTAATCAATTGCGGGCGGGAGGGTATGGCGAGCAGTACTTC | CASSLNQLRAGGYGEQYF
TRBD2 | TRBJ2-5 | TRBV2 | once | TGTGCCAGCAGTGAGGTAGCGGGAGAGACCCAGTACTTC | CASSEVAGETQYF
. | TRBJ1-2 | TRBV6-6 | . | TGTGCCAGCAGTACCCGAGGGGGGGAAGGCTACACCTTC | CASSTRGGEGYTF
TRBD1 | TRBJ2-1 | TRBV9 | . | TGTGCCAGCAGCGTAGCGGGTGGGACAGCCTACAATGAGCAGTTCTTC | CASSVAGGTAYNEQFF
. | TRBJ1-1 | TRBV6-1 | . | TGTGCCAGCAGTGTCTCGTTACAGGGAACTGAAGCTTTCTTT | CASSVSLQGTEAFF
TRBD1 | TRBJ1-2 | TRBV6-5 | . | TGTGCCAGCAGCGTCCTCGGAGACAGGGCCTATGGCTACACCTTC | CASSVLGDRAYGYTF
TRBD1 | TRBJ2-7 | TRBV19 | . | TGTGCCAGTATCCCCTCCGGGACAGGGGACGGCGAGCAGTACTTC | CASIPSGTGDGEQYF
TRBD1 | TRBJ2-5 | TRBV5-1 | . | TGCGCCAGCAGCTCCAGGGGGCTAGAGACCCAGTACTTC | CASSSRGLETQYF
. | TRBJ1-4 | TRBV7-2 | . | TGTGCCAGCAGCCGGAGGCGCACAGGGATAGATGAAAAACTGTTTTTT | CASSRRRTGIDEKLFF
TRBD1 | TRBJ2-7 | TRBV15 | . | TGTGCCACCAGCAGAGAAAGGACAGGGTCCTACGAGCAGTACTTC | CATSRERTGSYEQYF
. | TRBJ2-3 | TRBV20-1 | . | TGCAGTGCTAGACGAGGATATACGCAGTATTTT | CSARRGYTQYF